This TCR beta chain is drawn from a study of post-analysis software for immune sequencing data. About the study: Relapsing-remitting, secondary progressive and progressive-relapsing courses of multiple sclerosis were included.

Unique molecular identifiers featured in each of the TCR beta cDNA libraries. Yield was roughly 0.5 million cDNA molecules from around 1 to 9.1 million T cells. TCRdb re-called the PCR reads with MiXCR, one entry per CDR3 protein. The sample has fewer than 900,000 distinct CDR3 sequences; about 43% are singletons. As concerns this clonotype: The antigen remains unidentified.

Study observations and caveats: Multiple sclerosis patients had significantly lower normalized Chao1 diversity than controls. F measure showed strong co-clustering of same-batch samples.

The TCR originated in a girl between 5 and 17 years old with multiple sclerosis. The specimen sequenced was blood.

Written as DNA, the CDR3 is TGTGCCAGCAGTTTAGACCGGACAGAAAAAACAGGGTACGAGCAGTACTTC. Protein: CASSLDRTEKTGYEQYF. The chain combines TRBV12-3 or TRBV12-4 with TRBJ2-7; D is perhaps TRBD1 (6 bases). V was shortened by 1 base and J by 4 bases, with 20 bases between the two germline ends. This CDR3 has 17 amino acids.